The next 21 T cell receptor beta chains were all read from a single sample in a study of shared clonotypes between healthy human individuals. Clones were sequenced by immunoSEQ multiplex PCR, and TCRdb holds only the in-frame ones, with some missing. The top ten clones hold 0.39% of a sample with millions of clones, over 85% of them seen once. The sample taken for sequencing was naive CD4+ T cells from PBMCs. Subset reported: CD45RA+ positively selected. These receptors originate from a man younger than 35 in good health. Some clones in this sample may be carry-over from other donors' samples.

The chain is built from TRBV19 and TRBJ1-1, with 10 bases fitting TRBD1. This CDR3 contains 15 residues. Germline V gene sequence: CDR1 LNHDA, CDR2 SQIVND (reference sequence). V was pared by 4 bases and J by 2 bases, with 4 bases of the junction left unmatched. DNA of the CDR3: TGTGCCAGTAGTAGGAGGGACAGGGGAAACACTGAAGCTTTCTTT. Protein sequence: CASSRRDRGNTEAFF.

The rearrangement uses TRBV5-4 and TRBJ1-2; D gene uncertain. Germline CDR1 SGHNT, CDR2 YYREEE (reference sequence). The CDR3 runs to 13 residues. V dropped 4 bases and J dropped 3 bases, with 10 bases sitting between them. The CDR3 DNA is TGTGCCAGCAGCCCCGAAGCGGACTATGGCTACACCTTC. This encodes CASSPEADYGYTF.

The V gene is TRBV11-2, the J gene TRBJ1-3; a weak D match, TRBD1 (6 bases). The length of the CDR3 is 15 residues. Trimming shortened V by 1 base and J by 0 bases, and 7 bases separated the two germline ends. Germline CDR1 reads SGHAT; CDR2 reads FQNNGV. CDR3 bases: TGTGCCAGCAGCTTAGGGGACACCTCTGGAAACACCATATATTTT. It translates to CASSLGDTSGNTIYF.

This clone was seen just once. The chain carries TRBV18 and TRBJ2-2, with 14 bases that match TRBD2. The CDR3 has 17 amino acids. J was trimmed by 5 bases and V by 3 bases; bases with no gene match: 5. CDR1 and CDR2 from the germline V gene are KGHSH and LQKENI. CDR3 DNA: TGTGCCAGCTCACCGGGACTAGCGGGAGCAGGGACCGGGGAGCTGTTTTTT. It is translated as CASSPGLAGAGTGELFF.

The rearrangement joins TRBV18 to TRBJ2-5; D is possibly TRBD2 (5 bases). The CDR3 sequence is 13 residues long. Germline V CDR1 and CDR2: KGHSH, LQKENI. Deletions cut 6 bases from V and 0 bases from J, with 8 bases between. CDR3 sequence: CASSSGNQETQYF. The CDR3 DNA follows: TGTGCCAGCTCCTCCGGGAACCAAGAGACCCAGTACTTC.

The CDR3 here is CASGAKPGQGPWGYTF. CDR3 nucleotides: TGTGCCAGCGGGGCTAAACCGGGACAGGGGCCTTGGGGCTACACCTTC. The chain joins TRBV28 to TRBJ1-2, with 10 bases aligning to TRBD1. The ends lost 8 bases at V and 8 bases at J; junction bases unmatched: 17. The CDR3 totals 16 residues. CDR1 and CDR2 (germline): MDHEN, SYDVKM.

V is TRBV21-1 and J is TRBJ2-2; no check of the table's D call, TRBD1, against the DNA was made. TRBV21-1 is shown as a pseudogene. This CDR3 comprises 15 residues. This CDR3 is CASLGGQGATGELFF. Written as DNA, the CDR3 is TGTGCCAGCCTAGGGGGACAGGGCGCCACCGGGGAGCTGTTTTTT.

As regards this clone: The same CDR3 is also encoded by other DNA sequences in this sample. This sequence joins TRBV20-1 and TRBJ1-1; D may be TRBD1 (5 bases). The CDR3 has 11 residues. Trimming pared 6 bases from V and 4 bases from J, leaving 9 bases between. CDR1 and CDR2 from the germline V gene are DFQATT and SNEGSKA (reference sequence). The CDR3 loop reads CSALRGTEAFF. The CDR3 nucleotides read TGCAGTGCCCTAAGGGGCACTGAAGCTTTCTTT.

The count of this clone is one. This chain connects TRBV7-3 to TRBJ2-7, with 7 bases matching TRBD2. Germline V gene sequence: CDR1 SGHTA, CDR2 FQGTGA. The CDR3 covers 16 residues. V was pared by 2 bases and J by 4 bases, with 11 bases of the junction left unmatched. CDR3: CASSLLPGLFTYEQYF. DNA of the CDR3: TGTGCCAGCAGCTTACTACCGGGACTATTTACTTACGAGCAGTACTTC.

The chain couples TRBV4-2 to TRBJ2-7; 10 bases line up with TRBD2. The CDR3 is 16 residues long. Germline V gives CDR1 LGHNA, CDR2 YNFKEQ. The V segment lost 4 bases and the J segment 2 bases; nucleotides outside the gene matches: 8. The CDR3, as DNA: TGTGCCAGCAGCCGGCTAGCGGGAGATGGAGCCTACGAGCAGTACTTC. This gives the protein CASSRLAGDGAYEQYF.

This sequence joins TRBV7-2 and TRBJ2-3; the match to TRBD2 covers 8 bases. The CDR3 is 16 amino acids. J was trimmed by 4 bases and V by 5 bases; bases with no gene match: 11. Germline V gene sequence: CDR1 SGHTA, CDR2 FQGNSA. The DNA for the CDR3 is TGTGCCAGCAGCGCCTCGGGACTAGGAGGGGCAGATACGCAGTATTTT. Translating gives CASSASGLGGADTQYF.

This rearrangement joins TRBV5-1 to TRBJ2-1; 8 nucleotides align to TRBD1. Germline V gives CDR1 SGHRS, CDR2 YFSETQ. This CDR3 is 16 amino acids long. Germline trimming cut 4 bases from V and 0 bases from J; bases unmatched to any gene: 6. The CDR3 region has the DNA TGCGCCAGCAGCGGCAGGGGGCAGAGCTCCTACAATGAGCAGTTCTTC. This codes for CASSGRGQSSYNEQFF.

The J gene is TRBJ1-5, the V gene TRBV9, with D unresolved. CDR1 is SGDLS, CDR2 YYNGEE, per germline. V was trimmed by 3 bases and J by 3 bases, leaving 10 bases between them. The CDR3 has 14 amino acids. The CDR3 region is CASSAPGVNQPQHF. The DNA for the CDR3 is TGTGCCAGCAGCGCCCCGGGTGTCAATCAGCCCCAGCATTTT.

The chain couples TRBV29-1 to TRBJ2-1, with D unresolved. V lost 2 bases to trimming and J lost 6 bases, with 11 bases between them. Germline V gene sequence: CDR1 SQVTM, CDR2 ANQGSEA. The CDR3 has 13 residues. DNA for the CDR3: TGCAGCGTTGAAAAAGTAGGGCCCAATGAGCAGTTCTTC. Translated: CSVEKVGPNEQFF.

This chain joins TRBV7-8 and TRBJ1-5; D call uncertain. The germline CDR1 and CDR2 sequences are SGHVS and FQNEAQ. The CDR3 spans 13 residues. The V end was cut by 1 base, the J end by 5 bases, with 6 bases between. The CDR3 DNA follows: TGTGCCAGCAGCTTAGTTGGGTATCAGCCCCAGCATTTT. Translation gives CASSLVGYQPQHF.

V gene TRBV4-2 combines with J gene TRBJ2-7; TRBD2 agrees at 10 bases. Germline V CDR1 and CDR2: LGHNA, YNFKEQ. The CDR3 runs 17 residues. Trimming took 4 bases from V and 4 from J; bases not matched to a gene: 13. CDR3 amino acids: CASSRYELAGKGYEQYF. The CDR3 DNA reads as TGTGCCAGCAGCCGTTACGAACTAGCGGGAAAAGGTTACGAGCAGTACTTC.

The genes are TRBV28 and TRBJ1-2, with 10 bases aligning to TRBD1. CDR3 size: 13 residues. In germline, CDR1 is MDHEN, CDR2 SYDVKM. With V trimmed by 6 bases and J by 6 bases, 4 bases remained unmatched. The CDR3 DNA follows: TGTGCCAGCAGCATCGGGACAGGGGATGGCTACACCTTC. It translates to CASSIGTGDGYTF.

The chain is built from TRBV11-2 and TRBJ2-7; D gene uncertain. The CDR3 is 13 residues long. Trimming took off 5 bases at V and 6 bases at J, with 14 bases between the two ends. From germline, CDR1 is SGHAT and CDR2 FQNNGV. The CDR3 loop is CASSLSPQLEQYF. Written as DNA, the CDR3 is TGTGCCAGCAGCCTTAGCCCTCAGCTCGAGCAGTACTTC.

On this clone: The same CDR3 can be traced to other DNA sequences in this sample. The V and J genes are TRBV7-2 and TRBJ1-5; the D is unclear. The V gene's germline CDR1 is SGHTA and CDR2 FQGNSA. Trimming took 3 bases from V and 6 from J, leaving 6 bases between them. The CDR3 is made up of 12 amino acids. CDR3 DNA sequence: TGTGCCAGCAGCTTGGTCGGTCAGCCCCAGCATTTT. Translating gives CASSLVGQPQHF.

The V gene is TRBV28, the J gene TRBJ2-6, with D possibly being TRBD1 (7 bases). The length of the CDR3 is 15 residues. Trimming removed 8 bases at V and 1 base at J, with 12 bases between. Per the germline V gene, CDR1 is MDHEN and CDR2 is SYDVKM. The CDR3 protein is CASVQGGSGANVLTF. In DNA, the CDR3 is TGTGCCAGCGTTCAGGGGGGATCTGGGGCCAACGTCCTGACTTTC.

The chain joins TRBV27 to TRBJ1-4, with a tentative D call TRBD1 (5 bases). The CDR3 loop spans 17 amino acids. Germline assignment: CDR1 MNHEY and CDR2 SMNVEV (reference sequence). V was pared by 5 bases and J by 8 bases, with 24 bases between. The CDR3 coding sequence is TGTGCCAGCAGTCCAAACTCCGCTAGGGGCGCGCGCGAAAAACTGTTTTTT. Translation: CASSPNSARGAREKLFF. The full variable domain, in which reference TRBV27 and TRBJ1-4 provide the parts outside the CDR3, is EAQVTQNPRYLITVTGKKLTVTCSQNMNHEYMSWYRQDPGLGLRQIYYSMNVEVTDKGDVPEGYKVSRKEKRNFPLILESPSPNQTSLYFCASSPNSARGAREKLFFGSGTQLSVL.